The clone carrying this T cell receptor (beta chain) was counted at least ten times. The source of the sample is a study of breast tumors, draining lymph nodes, adjacent tissues. The germline gives CDR1 DFQATT, CDR2 SNEGSKA (reference sequence). This CDR3 has 12 residues. V dropped 6 bases and J dropped 6 bases, with 12 bases sitting between them. TCRdb reanalysed the multiplex PCR reads using MiXCR and keeps one entry per CDR3 protein. The sample has some 140,000 distinct CDR3 sequences; 21% are singletons. Samples came from axillary lymph nodes draining the breast cancer. What was sequenced was axillary lymph node tissue. This TCR came from a female donor with breast cancer. Some clones in this sample may be carry-over from other donors' samples. This rearrangement joins TRBV20-1 to TRBJ1-5; no reliable D call. The CDR3 protein is CSAPAEGQPQHF. As DNA, the CDR3 is TGCAGTGCGCCGGCGGAGGGTCAGCCCCAGCATTTT.